One and the same sample provided the 8 T cell receptor beta chains below, sequenced in a study of control samples from healthy donors and cancer patients. TCRdb's table, derived via immunoSEQ multiplex PCR, lists solely in-frame clones and lacks some. The table shows about 120,000 clones, with roughly 87% occurring only once. The sequenced sample consisted of blood. These receptors all come from a man younger than 35 in good health.

This rearrangement joins TRBV30 to TRBJ1-3, with TRBD1 as a possible D gene (6 bases). The germline V and J ends were trimmed by 2 bases and 9 bases, with 11 bases remaining between them. Germline V gives CDR1 GTSNPN, CDR2 SVGIG (reference sequence). The length of the CDR3 is 12 residues. CDR3 nucleotide sequence: TGTGCCTGGAGTAGGGACATTCGCACCATATATTTT. Translating it yields CAWSRDIRTIYF.

The V gene is TRBV11-3, the J gene TRBJ2-1, with D unresolved. Germline V gene sequence: CDR1 SGHNT, CDR2 YENEEA. This CDR3 is built from 12 residues. Trimming left V 2 bases short and J 10 bases short, with 9 bases between. CDR3 protein: CASSLSQNEQFF. The CDR3 DNA reads TGTGCCAGCAGCTTATCCCAGAACGAGCAGTTCTTC.

V gene TRBV7-8 combines with J gene TRBJ1-2, with D perhaps TRBD1 (5 bases). This CDR3 has 16 residues. Germline assignment: CDR1 SGHVS and CDR2 FQNEAQ. V lost 5 bases, J lost 7 bases, and 23 bases lay in between. In DNA, the CDR3 is TGTGCCAGCAGCCCCAGACTGGACGGGGTTGGGGGTGGCTACACCTTC. This codes for CASSPRLDGVGGGYTF.

The V gene is TRBV28, the J gene TRBJ2-5, with a tentative D call TRBD2 (6 bases). The CDR3 covers 14 residues. V lost 5 bases and J lost 6, with 16 bases in between. Per the germline V gene, CDR1 is MDHEN and CDR2 is SYDVKM. Here the CDR3 DNA reads TGTGCCAGCAGTCCCCGGGTGGGGGGAAAGACCCAGTACTTC. Translating it yields CASSPRVGGKTQYF.

The V call is TRBV25-1, the J call TRBJ2-7; 7 bases match TRBD1. Unmatched junction bases numbered 9, after V lost 9 bases and J lost 4 bases. The CDR3 consists of 13 residues. Germline CDR1 and CDR2: MGHDK and SYGVNS. The CDR3 DNA reads TGTGCCAGTGCCGGGACAGAGAATTACGAGCAGTACTTC. Translation: CASAGTENYEQYF.

The rearrangement links TRBV15 to TRBJ1-1; possibly TRBD1 for D (6 bases). The CDR3 consists of 14 residues. Trimming cost V 3 bases and J 7 bases, with 15 bases left between them. From germline, CDR1 is LNHNV and CDR2 YYDKDF (reference sequence). The CDR3 coding sequence is TGTGCCACCAGCAGCGCCATGGACAGCCTTGAAGCTTTCTTT. It is translated as CATSSAMDSLEAFF.

The chain combines TRBV11-1 with TRBJ2-1; D gene uncertain. This CDR3 contains 16 residues. Trimming took 1 base from V and 7 from J, leaving 17 bases between them. From germline, CDR1 is SGHAT and CDR2 FQDESV (reference sequence). CDR3 loop: CASSLGSDPGRNEQFF. CDR3 sequence (DNA): TGTGCCAGCAGCTTAGGTTCTGACCCGGGCAGGAATGAGCAGTTCTTC.

This clone has only a few counts. V gene TRBV5-6 combines with J gene TRBJ1-5; D gene uncertain. Germline V gives CDR1 SGHDT, CDR2 YYEEEE. The CDR3 is made up of 15 amino acids. Trimming stripped 4 bases from V and 4 bases from J, with 15 bases between. Here the CDR3 DNA reads TGTGCCAGCAGCGGCGCGTCCGCCGGTAATCAGCCCCAGCATTTT. As protein: CASSGASAGNQPQHF.